This T cell receptor (beta chain) came from a study of cytomegalovirus exposure and HLA in healthy donors. The primer mix had 60 Vbeta and 13 Jbeta primers. Only in-frame clones appear in the TCRdb table, and some are missing; sequencing was by immunoSEQ multiplex PCR. The repertoire includes over 130,000 clones, 70% to 85% of them detected once, and 1.4% to 1.5% sits in the top ten. General study results and limits: A missense variant in DCLRE1C was later tied to TCR beta V- and J-gene trimming.

With regard to this clone: Its matching antigen is unknown.

The germline V and J ends were trimmed by 2 bases and 0 bases, with 8 bases remaining between them. The CDR3 is 15 amino acids. The germline CDR1 and CDR2 sequences are SGHDT and YYEEEE. The receptor was derived from a man in his thirties or forties in good health and CMV-seropositive. The source material was PBMCs. The rearrangement joins TRBV5-6 to TRBJ1-4, with D hard to call. The CDR3 DNA reads as TGTGCCAGCAGCTTCGGGGTTGCAACTAATGAAAAACTGTTTTTT. It codes for CASSFGVATNEKLFF.